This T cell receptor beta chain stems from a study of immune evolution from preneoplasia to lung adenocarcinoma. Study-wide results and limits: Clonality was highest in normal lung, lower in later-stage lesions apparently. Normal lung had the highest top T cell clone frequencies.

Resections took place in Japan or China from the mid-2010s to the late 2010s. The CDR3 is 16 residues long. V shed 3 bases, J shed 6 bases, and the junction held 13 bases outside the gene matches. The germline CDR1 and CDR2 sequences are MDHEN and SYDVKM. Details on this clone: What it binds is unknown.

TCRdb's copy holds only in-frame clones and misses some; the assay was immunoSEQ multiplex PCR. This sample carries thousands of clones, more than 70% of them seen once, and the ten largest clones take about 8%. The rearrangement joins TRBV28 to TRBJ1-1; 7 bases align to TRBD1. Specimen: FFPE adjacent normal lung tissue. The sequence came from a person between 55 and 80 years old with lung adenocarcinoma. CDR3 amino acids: CASSLEGASFFAEAFF. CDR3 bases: TGTGCCAGCAGTTTGGAGGGGGCGTCTTTCTTCGCTGAAGCTTTCTTT.